The source of this T cell receptor beta chain is a study of Ad26.COV2.S vaccination and SARS-CoV-2 variants. Overall study context: Donor joined the COV1001 Ad26.COV2.S trial arm.

Treatment reported: 15 to 20 received Ad26.COV2.S at low or high dose, single or two shots; five or six received placebo; per-sample allocation not given. After the first vaccine or placebo injection, samples were drawn on day 63. Overall study results and limits: Comparable non-spike TCR breadth was observed in vaccine and placebo recipients. Relative to placebo recipients, vaccine recipients exhibited elevated spike-specific TCR breadth.

Measured with immunoSEQ multiplex PCR; TCRdb has only the in-frame clones, and not every one. The sample consists of about 350,000 clones, about 85% of them appearing once. Of note for this clone: Its antigen remains unknown.

The CDR3 consists of 14 residues. Per the germline V gene, CDR1 is SQVTM and CDR2 is ANQGSEA. V was pared by 4 bases and J by 5 bases, with 5 bases of the junction left unmatched. The starting material was peripheral blood, obtained in a trial of Ad26.COV2.S vaccine versus placebo. This TCR derives from a person between 18 and 60 years old who received the Ad26.COV2.S COVID-19 vaccine or a placebo. The rearrangement joins TRBV29-1 to TRBJ2-5, with 12 bases matching TRBD2. The CDR3 loop reads CSVGALAGGETQYF. The CDR3 bases are TGCAGCGTTGGAGCGCTAGCGGGAGGGGAGACCCAGTACTTC.